These 14 T cell receptor beta chains were all obtained from the same sample, sequenced in a study of blood T cells in healthy people across ages. A J-beta primer mix and a sample-barcoded 5' primer were used in a second PCR of roughly 6 to 11 cycles. MiXCR, applied by TCRdb to the 5' RACE reads, yields one record per CDR3 protein. The table lists around 650,000 distinct CDR3 sequences, 40% to 45% of them singletons. Sequences were obtained from blood. Every receptor here comes from an elderly man in good health.

The chain carries TRBV7-9 and TRBJ2-6; the D gene is possibly TRBD1 (5 bases). Between the trimmed V and J ends, which lost 2 bases and 1 base, there was a span of 9 bases. The CDR3 runs to 16 residues. Germline V gene sequence: CDR1 SEHNR, CDR2 FQNEAQ (reference sequence). CDR3: CASSLRQGSGANVLTF. CDR3 bases: TGTGCCAGCAGCTTAAGGCAGGGTTCTGGGGCCAACGTCCTGACTTTC.

Note on this clonotype: A single base separates this from a much larger clone, so it may be a read error. This chain joins TRBV29-1 and TRBJ2-4; 8 bases agree with TRBD2. J was trimmed by 7 bases and V by 5 bases; bases with no gene match: 10. There are 14 residues in the CDR3. The germline CDR1 and CDR2 sequences are SQVTM and ANQGSEA. The DNA of the CDR3 is TGCAGCGTTTGTATGACTAGCGAGGGGAACATTCAGTACTTC. It codes for CSVCMTSEGNIQYF.

This clonotype was seen only once. Just one base apart from a much larger clone, this may be a read error. The chain recombines TRBV29-1 with TRBJ2-1; 8 nucleotides align to TRBD1. The J call may be mistaken, given a closer DNA end match to TRBJ2-7. This CDR3 has 12 amino acids. CDR1 and CDR2 (germline): SQVTM, ANQGSEA. The CDR3 region is CSGGQGNNEQYF. The CDR3 coding sequence is TGCAGCGGTGGACAGGGCAACAATGAGCAGTACTTC.

Only a few counts were recorded for this clonotype. The rearrangement uses TRBV7-2 and TRBJ1-4, with D unresolved. Germline V gene sequence: CDR1 SGHTA, CDR2 FQGNSA. The length of the CDR3 is 15 residues. Deletions cut 1 base from V and 8 bases from J, with 14 bases between. The CDR3 coding sequence is TGTGCCAGCAGCTTAGTTCTGCAGGATGGGGAAAAACTGTTTTTT. It codes for CASSLVLQDGEKLFF. The full variable domain, its missing parts supplied by reference TRBV7-2 and TRBJ1-4, is GAGVSQSPSNKVTEKGKDVELRCDPISGHTALYWYRQSLGQGLEFLIYFQGNSAPDKSGLPSDRFSAERTGGSVSTLTIQRTQQEDSAVYLCASSLVLQDGEKLFFGSGTQLSVL.

The J gene is TRBJ2-2, the V gene TRBV6-1; no firm D call. Deletions cut 3 bases from V and 3 bases from J, with 5 bases between. This CDR3 region has 13 residues. Germline values: CDR1 MNHNS, CDR2 SASEGT. The CDR3 nucleotides read TGTGCCAGCAGTGAGGGCTACACCGGGGAGCTGTTTTTT. This gives the protein CASSEGYTGELFF.

A few counts support this clonotype. The chain uses TRBV20-1 and TRBJ2-5; 8 nucleotides line up with TRBD2. V lost 0 bases, J lost 1 base, and 4 bases stayed unmatched. CDR3 size: 15 residues. CDR1 is DFQATT, CDR2 SNEGSKA, per germline (reference sequence). The CDR3 protein is CSARDVAGGQETQYF. The CDR3 nucleotides are TGCAGTGCTAGAGATGTGGCGGGAGGCCAAGAGACCCAGTACTTC.

Comment on this clonotype: Given a much more abundant clone one base away, this may be a read error. This chain connects TRBV28 to TRBJ2-5, with D uncertain. Germline V lookup: CDR1 MDHEN, CDR2 SYDVKM. The CDR3 contains 12 residues. As DNA, the CDR3 is TGTGCCTGCAGTTTAAATGGAGAGACCCAGTACTTC. Translated, it gives CACSLNGETQYF.

Here the CDR3 DNA reads TGTGCCAGCAGCTTAGCGACAGAAAACTATGGCTACACCTTC. Its protein is CASSLATENYGYTF. The V and J genes are TRBV7-2 and TRBJ1-2; tentatively, D is TRBD1 (5 bases). This CDR3 region has 14 residues. V dropped 0 bases and J dropped 2 bases, with 7 bases sitting between them. In germline, CDR1 is SGHTA, CDR2 FQGNSA.

The gene calls are TRBV29-1 and TRBJ1-1; TRBD1 agrees at 9 bases. Germline trimming cut 7 bases from V and 3 bases from J; bases unmatched to any gene: 9. Germline V CDR1 and CDR2: SQVTM, ANQGSEA. The CDR3 length is 14 residues. CDR3 protein: CSAIGTGGYTEAFF. CDR3 DNA: TGCAGCGCCATAGGAACAGGGGGCTACACTGAAGCTTTCTTT.

This chain uses TRBV6-2 or TRBV6-3 with TRBJ2-7; the D gene is possibly TRBD1 (6 bases). The CDR3 spans 14 residues. CDR1 is MNHEY, CDR2 SVGEGT, per germline. Trimming left V 8 bases short and J 5 bases short, with 19 bases between. DNA of the CDR3: TGTGCCAGCGGTAGAGGACAGTCTTTCGACGAGCAGTACTTC. Protein product: CASGRGQSFDEQYF.

The chain joins TRBV11-3 to TRBJ2-3; 9 bases agree with TRBD2. Germline trimming cut 5 bases from V and 3 bases from J; bases unmatched to any gene: 6. The CDR3 contains 15 residues. In germline, CDR1 is SGHNT, CDR2 YENEEA. This CDR3 is CASSIGTSRTDTQYF. The CDR3 region has the DNA TGTGCCAGCAGCATCGGGACTAGCAGGACAGATACGCAGTATTTT.

The V call is TRBV7-2, the J call TRBJ2-7, with 7 bases identical to TRBD1. Germline V gene lookup returns CDR1 SGHTA and CDR2 FQGNSA. With 3 bases clipped from V and 6 bases from J, the junction kept 11 bases outside the gene matches. The CDR3 covers 15 residues. CDR3 protein: CASSFQPSGQTEQYF. Here the CDR3 DNA reads TGTGCCAGCAGCTTCCAGCCATCGGGACAGACCGAGCAGTACTTC.

This clonotype was recorded a few times. The chain joins TRBV6-1 to TRBJ2-5; D possibly uses TRBD1 or TRBD2 (5 bases each). The germline CDR1 and CDR2 sequences are MNHNS and SASEGT. Trimming shortened V by 0 bases and J by 11 bases, and 16 bases separated the two germline ends. This CDR3 has 14 residues. The DNA for the CDR3 is TGTGCCAGCAGTGAAGCGCATGGCCCCAGGGAGCAGTACTTC. As protein: CASSEAHGPREQYF.

This clonotype was detected ten times or more. The chain employs TRBV20-1 and TRBJ2-1; 11 positions agree with TRBD2. The V segment lost 4 bases and the J segment 6 bases; nucleotides outside the gene matches: 5. The CDR3 runs to 14 residues. Germline V gene lookup returns CDR1 DFQATT and CDR2 SNEGSKA (reference sequence). The DNA for the CDR3 is TGCAGTGCTATCACTAGCGGGAGTATCAATGAGCAGTTCTTC. This codes for CSAITSGSINEQFF.